Following are 27 T cell receptor beta chains from one sample sequenced in a study of CD4+ T cells in melanoma (dated by TCRdb to between 2021 and 2022). Receptor amplification or capture employed the immunoSEQ multiplex PCR assay. TCRdb re-hosts the immuneACCESS table, in-frame sequences only. Its copies lack some clones; in the studies checked, an unresolved V gene accounts for under half of them, and the cause for the rest is not known. For this sample there are over 45,000 clones; about 72% appear just once. Of the sample, around 4.8% falls within the top ten clones. Sequencing was performed on tumor tissue. The receptors derive from a human donor with melanoma.

About this clone: A junction end diverges from the germline sequence, so it may reflect a read error. V and J are TRBV6-5 and TRBJ1-6; weak D call: TRBD1 (6 bases). The CDR3 runs 14 residues. Germline V lookup: CDR1 MNHEY, CDR2 SVGAGI. Written as DNA, the CDR3 is TGTGCCAGCAGCCAACAGGGAAATAAGTCACCCCTCCACTTT. Residues: CASSQQGNKSPLHF.

This clone was detected once. The V gene is TRBV7-3, the J gene TRBJ2-2; D remains unclear. CDR3 length: 12 amino acids. Germline CDR1 reads SGHTA; CDR2 reads FQGTGA. The V end was cut by 5 bases, the J end by 2 bases, with 3 bases between. The CDR3 region has the DNA TGTGCCAGCAGCCCCAACACCGGGGAGCTGTTTTTT. Translated, it gives CASSPNTGELFF. Complete variable domain (other parts from reference TRBV7-3 and TRBJ2-2): GAGVSQTPSNKVTEKGKYVELRCDPISGHTALYWYRQSLGQGPEFLIYFQGTGAADDSGLPNDRFFAVRPEGSVSTLKIQRTERGDSAVYLCASSPNTGELFFGEGSRLTVL.

This clone came up once. The chain links TRBV27 to TRBJ1-3; tentative D call: TRBD1 (6 bases). Germline CDR1 reads MNHEY; CDR2 reads SMNVEV (reference sequence). CDR3 length: 15 residues. V lost 0 bases to trimming and J lost 4 bases, with 10 bases between them. CDR3 DNA sequence: TGTGCCAGCAGTTTATCTGCAGGGGACGGAAACACCATATATTTT. It specifies CASSLSAGDGNTIYF.

This clone occurred many times. The chain couples TRBV19 to TRBJ1-5; 8 nucleotides match TRBD1. This CDR3 comprises 14 residues. The ends lost 7 bases at V and 6 bases at J; junction bases unmatched: 8. Germline CDR1 and CDR2: LNHDA and SQIVND (reference sequence). CDR3 protein: CASTPRQGSQPQHF. CDR3 nucleotides: TGTGCCAGTACTCCGAGACAGGGGAGTCAGCCCCAGCATTTT.

The chain combines TRBV4-2 with TRBJ2-7, with D maybe TRBD2 (5 bases). Trimming cost V 3 bases and J 0 bases, with 18 bases left between them. Germline V CDR1 and CDR2: LGHNA, YNFKEQ. This CDR3 has 17 amino acids. This CDR3 is CASSHPRGQSPSYEQYF. CDR3 nucleotide sequence: TGTGCCAGCAGCCATCCCCGAGGGCAGTCTCCCTCCTACGAGCAGTACTTC.

This clone was seen repeatedly, ten times or more. The chain employs TRBV29-1 and TRBJ2-7; 7 nucleotides agree with TRBD1. Trimming removed 1 base from V and 3 bases from J; junction bases left unmatched: 9. The germline V gene encodes CDR1 SQVTM and CDR2 ANQGSEA. The CDR3 consists of 15 residues. CDR3 amino acids: CSVEGAWDRIYEQYF. The CDR3 DNA follows: TGCAGCGTTGAAGGCGCCTGGGACAGAATCTACGAGCAGTACTTC.

This clone was counted between two and nine times. The chain combines TRBV4-3 with TRBJ1-2, with D uncertain. Trimming took off 0 bases at V and 1 base at J, with 6 bases between the two ends. CDR3 length: 14 residues. Germline CDR1 reads LGHNA; CDR2 reads YSLEER. The CDR3 DNA reads TGCGCCAGCAGCCAAGAGGCAAATAACTATGGCTACACCTTC. Translated, it gives CASSQEANNYGYTF.

V gene TRBV28 combines with J gene TRBJ2-1; D gene uncertain. The V gene's germline CDR1 is MDHEN and CDR2 SYDVKM. Trimming removed 5 bases from V and 1 base from J, with 9 bases in between. This CDR3 spans 14 amino acids. Here the CDR3 reads CASSRRFSYNEQFF. CDR3 bases: TGTGCCAGCAGTCGTCGTTTTTCCTACAATGAGCAGTTCTTC.

This clone has at least ten counts. The chain couples TRBV9 to TRBJ2-2; 8 nucleotides match TRBD1. The CDR3 is 16 amino acids. The V and J ends lost 1 base and 1 base, in that order; junction bases with no gene match: 3. CDR1 and CDR2 (germline): SGDLS, YYNGEE. In DNA, the CDR3 is TGTGCCAGCAGCGTATCGGGACAGGTGAACACCGGGGAGCTGTTTTTT. Amino acids: CASSVSGQVNTGELFF.

Concerning this clone: The junction shows a germline mismatch at one end, possibly a read error. The chain employs TRBV28 and TRBJ1-2, with D possibly TRBD1 on 5 matching bases. Looked up from germline, CDR1 is MDHEN and CDR2 is SYDVKM. The CDR3 has 15 amino acids. CDR3 sequence (DNA): TGTGCCAGCAGTTTTGGGGGACGGGGACGGACGGCGAGGGCCTTC. It specifies CASSFGGRGRTARAF.

The rearrangement links TRBV5-6 to TRBJ2-2; a possible D gene is TRBD1 (6 bases). CDR1 is SGHDT, CDR2 YYEEEE, per germline. The CDR3 loop spans 15 amino acids. V dropped 1 base and J dropped 5 bases, with 12 bases sitting between them. Here the CDR3 reads CASSLYRAPTGELFF. The DNA for the CDR3 is TGTGCCAGCAGCTTGTACAGGGCACCTACCGGGGAGCTGTTTTTT.

V and J are TRBV6-4 and TRBJ2-1, with 8 bases identical to TRBD1. This CDR3 contains 15 residues. Trimming took 4 bases from V and 4 from J; bases not matched to a gene: 6. Germline V gene lookup returns CDR1 MRHNA and CDR2 SNTAGT. CDR3 region: CASSAEQGEYNEQFF. The CDR3 bases are TGTGCCAGCAGTGCCGAACAGGGGGAGTACAATGAGCAGTTCTTC.

The V gene is TRBV5-1, the J gene TRBJ1-1; 9 positions match TRBD1. V lost 3 bases, J lost 2 bases, and 5 bases stayed unmatched. CDR1 SGHRS and CDR2 YFSETQ come from the germline V gene. The length of the CDR3 is 15 residues. CDR3 coding DNA: TGCGCCAGCAGCTCGGGACAGGGAGGAAACACTGAAGCTTTCTTT. Protein: CASSSGQGGNTEAFF.

This chain joins TRBV5-6 and TRBJ1-1; D might be TRBD1 (6 bases). The CDR3 spans 14 residues. Germline V gene data show CDR1 as SGHDT and CDR2 as YYEEEE. Trimming left V 4 bases short and J 6 bases short, with 16 bases between. The CDR3 is CASSIRDNLSEAFF. The CDR3 DNA reads TGTGCCAGCAGCATACGGGACAACCTATCTGAAGCTTTCTTT.

This clone occurred many times. The chain carries TRBV2 and TRBJ1-1; 8 bases agree with TRBD1. V shed 5 bases and J 3 bases; nucleotides not matched to a gene: 5. Germline lookup yields CDR1 SNHLY and CDR2 FYNNEI. This CDR3 is 14 amino acids long. CDR3 DNA sequence: TGTGCCAGCAGTAAGACAGGGGAGGACACTGAAGCTTTCTTT. Its protein is CASSKTGEDTEAFF.

The rearrangement joins TRBV4-1 to TRBJ1-6; perhaps TRBD1 as D (6 bases). Per germline, CDR1 MGHRA and CDR2 YSYEKL. The CDR3 runs 15 residues. Trimming pared 0 bases from V and 7 bases from J, leaving 10 bases between. The CDR3 region has the DNA TGCGCCAGCAGCCAAGATGTCCAGGGGAATTCACCCCTCCACTTT. Protein: CASSQDVQGNSPLHF.

The chain joins TRBV10-1 to TRBJ2-2; D gene ambiguous. Germline V gives CDR1 WNHNN, CDR2 SYGVQD (reference sequence). CDR3 size: 11 residues. With 5 bases removed from V and 6 bases from J, the gap between germline ends came to 4 bases. CDR3 DNA: TGCGCCAGCAGTAAACCCGGGGAGCTGTTTTTT. Residues: CASSKPGELFF.

This clone was recorded a few times. The chain combines TRBV30 with TRBJ1-1; TRBD1 matches 9 bases. The germline V gene encodes CDR1 GTSNPN and CDR2 SVGIG (reference sequence). The CDR3 is made up of 15 amino acids. V lost 4 bases to trimming and J lost 4 bases; unmatched junction nucleotides: 10. The DNA of the CDR3 is TGTGCCTGGACCGAACAGGGGGCGGAGAGCACTGAAGCTTTCTTT. Residues: CAWTEQGAESTEAFF.

The CDR3 DNA reads TGCGCCAGCAGCCGGCCACGGGACAGGGGGCAAGGGGCCAACGTCCTGACTTTC. Protein: CASSRPRDRGQGANVLTF. This chain uses TRBV4-1 with TRBJ2-6, with TRBD1 matching over 12 bases. Germline V gene lookup returns CDR1 MGHRA and CDR2 YSYEKL. This CDR3 comprises 18 residues. The trim removed 4 bases at V and 4 bases at J, leaving 8 bases unmatched.

The chain couples TRBV18 to TRBJ1-4; 7 bases fit TRBD1. The CDR3 spans 14 residues. J lost 2 bases, V lost 6 bases, and 3 bases had no gene match. In germline, CDR1 is KGHSH, CDR2 LQKENI. The CDR3 region is CASSPGQTNEKLFF. CDR3 nucleotide sequence: TGTGCCAGCTCTCCGGGACAGACTAATGAAAAACTGTTTTTT.

CDR3 residues: CASSLVQGVGETQYF. In DNA, the CDR3 is TGTGCCAGCAGCTTGGTCCAGGGAGTGGGAGAGACCCAGTACTTC. V gene TRBV5-4 combines with J gene TRBJ2-5, with D possibly being TRBD1 or TRBD2 (5 bases each). Germline CDR1 SGHNT, CDR2 YYREEE (reference sequence). The CDR3 sequence is 15 residues long. Trimming left V 0 bases short and J 4 bases short, with 13 bases between.

This chain links TRBV7-3 with TRBJ2-7, with TRBD1 identical over 9 bases. The V segment lost 4 bases and the J segment 5 bases; nucleotides outside the gene matches: 3. Germline-derived CDR1 and CDR2 are SGHTA and FQGTGA. CDR3 length: 13 amino acids. CDR3 in amino acids: CASSSGQGNEQYF. For the CDR3, the DNA is TGTGCCAGCAGCTCGGGACAGGGAAACGAGCAGTACTTC.

In its sample, this clone was seen many times. The chain employs TRBV2 and TRBJ2-7; TRBD2 agrees at 10 bases. CDR1 SNHLY and CDR2 FYNNEI come from the germline V gene. V trimming: 6 bases; J trimming: 5 bases; junction bases outside the gene matches: 7. This CDR3 has 14 amino acids. The CDR3 spells CASRTGTSDHEQYF. The CDR3 DNA follows: TGTGCCAGCAGGACCGGGACTAGCGACCACGAGCAGTACTTC.

Relative to its sample, this clone is medium-sized. The rearrangement joins TRBV9 to TRBJ1-3; perhaps TRBD1 as D (6 bases). Deletions cut 0 bases from V and 2 bases from J, with 12 bases between. The CDR3 spans 16 residues. Per the germline V gene, CDR1 is SGDLS and CDR2 is YYNGEE. Here the CDR3 reads CASSVGGGEAGNTIYF. CDR3 nucleotides: TGTGCCAGCAGCGTAGGTGGGGGCGAAGCTGGAAACACCATATATTTT.

The chain joins TRBV2 to TRBJ2-5, with 12 bases that match TRBD2. The V segment lost 5 bases and the J segment 7 bases; nucleotides outside the gene matches: 5. The CDR3 is 14 residues long. Germline assignment: CDR1 SNHLY and CDR2 FYNNEI. The CDR3 region has the DNA TGTGCCAGCAGTCGGACTAGCGGGGAAGGGACCCAGTACTTC. Its translation: CASSRTSGEGTQYF.

CDR3 protein: CASSMGREGTEAFF. The CDR3 nucleotides are TGTGCCAGTAGTATGGGCAGGGAGGGGACTGAAGCTTTCTTT. The chain employs TRBV19 and TRBJ1-1, with D possibly being TRBD1 (5 bases). Trimming took 3 bases from V and 5 from J, leaving 13 bases between them. Germline CDR1 reads LNHDA; CDR2 reads SQIVND (reference sequence). The CDR3 has 14 amino acids.

This sequence joins TRBV11-2 and TRBJ1-1; tentative D call: TRBD1 (6 bases). V shed 3 bases and J shed 7 bases, with 15 bases lying between them. CDR3 size: 14 residues. Looked up from germline, CDR1 is SGHAT and CDR2 is FQNNGV. In DNA, the CDR3 is TGTGCCAGCAGCTTGGCCGGGGGGCTAGGTGAAGCTTTCTTT. This codes for CASSLAGGLGEAFF.